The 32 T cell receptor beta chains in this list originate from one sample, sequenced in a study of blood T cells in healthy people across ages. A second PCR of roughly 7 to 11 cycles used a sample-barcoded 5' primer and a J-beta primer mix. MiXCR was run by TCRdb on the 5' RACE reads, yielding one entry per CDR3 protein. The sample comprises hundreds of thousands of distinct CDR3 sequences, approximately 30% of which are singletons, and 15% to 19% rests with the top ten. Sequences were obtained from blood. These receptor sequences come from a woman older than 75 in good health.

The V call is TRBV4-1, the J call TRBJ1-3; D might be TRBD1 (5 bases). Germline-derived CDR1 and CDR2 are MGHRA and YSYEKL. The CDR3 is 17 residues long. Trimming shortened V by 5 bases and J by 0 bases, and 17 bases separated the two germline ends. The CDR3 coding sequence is TGCGCCAGCAGCTCCAATGGGGCAGGCGGCTCTGGAAACACCATATATTTT. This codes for CASSSNGAGGSGNTIYF.

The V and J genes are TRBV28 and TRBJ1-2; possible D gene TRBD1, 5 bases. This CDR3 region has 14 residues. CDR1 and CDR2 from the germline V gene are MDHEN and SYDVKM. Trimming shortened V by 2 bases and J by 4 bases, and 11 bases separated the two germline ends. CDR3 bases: TGTGCCAGCAGTTTACAGGCAGGGCGCTATGGCTACACCTTC. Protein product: CASSLQAGRYGYTF.

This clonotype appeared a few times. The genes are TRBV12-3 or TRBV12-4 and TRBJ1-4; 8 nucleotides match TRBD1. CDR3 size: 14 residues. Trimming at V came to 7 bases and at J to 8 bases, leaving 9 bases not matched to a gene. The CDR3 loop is CASTGQVMGEKLFF. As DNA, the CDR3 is TGTGCCAGCACGGGACAGGTCATGGGGGAAAAACTGTTTTTT.

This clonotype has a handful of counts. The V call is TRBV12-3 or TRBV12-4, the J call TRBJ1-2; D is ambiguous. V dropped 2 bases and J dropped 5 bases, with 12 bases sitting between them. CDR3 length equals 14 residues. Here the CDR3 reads CASSLRTRGYGYTF. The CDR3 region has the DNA TGTGCCAGCAGTTTACGGACCCGAGGGTATGGCTACACCTTC.

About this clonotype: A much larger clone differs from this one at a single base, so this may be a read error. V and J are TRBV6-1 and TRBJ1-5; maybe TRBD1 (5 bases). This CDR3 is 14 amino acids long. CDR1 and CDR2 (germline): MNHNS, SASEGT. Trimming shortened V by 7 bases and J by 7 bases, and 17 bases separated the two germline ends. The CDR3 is CASTIGEKEQPQHF. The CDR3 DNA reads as TGTGCCAGCACCATAGGGGAAAAGGAACAGCCCCAGCATTTT.

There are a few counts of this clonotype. CDR3 coding DNA: TGTGGGACGTCGAACACCGGGGAGCTGTTTTTT. Encoded protein: CGTSNTGELFF. The chain has TRBV6-2 or TRBV6-3 and TRBJ2-2; D ambiguous. The germline V gene encodes CDR1 MNHEY and CDR2 SVGEGT. The CDR3 totals 11 residues.

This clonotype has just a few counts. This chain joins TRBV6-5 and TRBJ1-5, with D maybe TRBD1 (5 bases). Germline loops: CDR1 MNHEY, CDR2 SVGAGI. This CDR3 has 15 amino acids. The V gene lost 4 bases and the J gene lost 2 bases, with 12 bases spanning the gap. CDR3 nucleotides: TGTGCCAGCAGTTTTTTAGGGACCGGCAATCAGCCCCAGCATTTT. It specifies CASSFLGTGNQPQHF.

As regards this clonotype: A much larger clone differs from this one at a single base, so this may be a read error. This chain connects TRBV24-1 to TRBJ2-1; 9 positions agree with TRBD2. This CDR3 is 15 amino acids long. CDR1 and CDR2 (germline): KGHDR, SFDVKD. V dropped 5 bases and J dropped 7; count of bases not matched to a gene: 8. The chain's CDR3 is CATSGPRGGRNEQFF. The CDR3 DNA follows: TGTGCCACCAGTGGTCCGCGGGGGGGCAGGAATGAGCAGTTCTTC.

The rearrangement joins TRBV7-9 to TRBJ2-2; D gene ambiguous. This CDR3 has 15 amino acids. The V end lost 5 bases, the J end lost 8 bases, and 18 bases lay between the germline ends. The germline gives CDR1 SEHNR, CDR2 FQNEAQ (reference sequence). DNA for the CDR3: TGTGCCAGCAGCCGAACCCCTAGTGCCAGAGGGGAGCTGTTTTTT. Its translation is CASSRTPSARGELFF. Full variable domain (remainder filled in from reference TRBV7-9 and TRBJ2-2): DTGVSQNPRHKITKRGQNVTFRCDPISEHNRLYWYRQTLGQGPEFLTYFQNEAQLEKSRLLSDRFSAERPKGSFSTLEIQRTEQGDSAMYLCASSRTPSARGELFFGEGSRLTVL.

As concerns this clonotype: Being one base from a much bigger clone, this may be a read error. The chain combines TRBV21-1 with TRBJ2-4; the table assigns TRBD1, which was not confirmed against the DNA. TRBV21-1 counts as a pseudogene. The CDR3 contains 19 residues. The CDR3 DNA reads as TGTGCCAGCAGCACAGAAGGACATTCCCCCCATCGCACTAACAATGAGCAGTACTTC. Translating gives CASSTEGHSPHRTNNEQYF.

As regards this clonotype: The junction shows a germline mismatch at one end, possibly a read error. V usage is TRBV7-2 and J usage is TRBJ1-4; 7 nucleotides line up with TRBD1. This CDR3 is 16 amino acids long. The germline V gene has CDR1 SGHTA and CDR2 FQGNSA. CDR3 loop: CASSVDRAWGNEKRFF. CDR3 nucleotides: TGTGCCAGCAGCGTCGACAGGGCCTGGGGTAATGAAAAACGGTTTTTT. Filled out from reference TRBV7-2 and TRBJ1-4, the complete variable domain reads GAGVSQSPSNKVTEKGKDVELRCDPISGHTALYWYRQSLGQGLEFLIYFQGNSAPDKSGLPSDRFSAERTGGSVSTLTIQRTQQEDSAVYLCASSVDRAWGNEKRFFGSGTQLSVL.

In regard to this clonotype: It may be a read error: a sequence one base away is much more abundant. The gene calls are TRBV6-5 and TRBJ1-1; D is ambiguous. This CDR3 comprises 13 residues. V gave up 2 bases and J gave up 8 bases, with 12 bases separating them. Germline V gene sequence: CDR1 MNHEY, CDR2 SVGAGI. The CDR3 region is CASSYDLHVEAFF. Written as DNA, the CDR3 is TGTGCCAGCAGTTACGACTTGCACGTCGAAGCTTTCTTT.

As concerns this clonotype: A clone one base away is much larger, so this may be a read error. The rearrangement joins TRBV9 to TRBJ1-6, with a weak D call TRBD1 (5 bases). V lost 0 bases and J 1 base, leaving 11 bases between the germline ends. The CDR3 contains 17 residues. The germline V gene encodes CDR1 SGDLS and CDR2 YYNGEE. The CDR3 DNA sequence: TGTGCCAGCAGCGTAGCTTTGGGGGGGTCCTATAATTCACCCCTCCACTTT. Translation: CASSVALGGSYNSPLHF.

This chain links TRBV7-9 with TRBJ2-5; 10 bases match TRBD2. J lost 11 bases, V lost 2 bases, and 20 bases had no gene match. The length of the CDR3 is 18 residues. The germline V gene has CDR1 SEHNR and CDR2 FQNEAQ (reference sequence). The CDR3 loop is CASSLLAGGSRRHNEQYF. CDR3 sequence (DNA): TGTGCCAGCAGCTTATTAGCGGGGGGATCCCGGAGGCACAATGAGCAGTACTTC.

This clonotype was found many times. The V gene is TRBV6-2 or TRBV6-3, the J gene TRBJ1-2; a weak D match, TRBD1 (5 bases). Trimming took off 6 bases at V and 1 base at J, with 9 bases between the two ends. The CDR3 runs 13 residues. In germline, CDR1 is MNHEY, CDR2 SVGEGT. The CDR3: CASRRDGNYGYTF. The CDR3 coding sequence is TGTGCCAGCAGGCGGGACGGTAACTATGGCTACACCTTC.

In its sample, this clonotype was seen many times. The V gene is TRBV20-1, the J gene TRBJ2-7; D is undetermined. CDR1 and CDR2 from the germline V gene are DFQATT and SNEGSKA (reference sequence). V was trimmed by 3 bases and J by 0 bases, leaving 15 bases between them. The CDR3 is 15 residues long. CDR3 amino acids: CSASSLGADSYEQYF. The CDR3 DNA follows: TGCAGTGCTAGCTCCCTCGGAGCCGACTCCTACGAGCAGTACTTC.

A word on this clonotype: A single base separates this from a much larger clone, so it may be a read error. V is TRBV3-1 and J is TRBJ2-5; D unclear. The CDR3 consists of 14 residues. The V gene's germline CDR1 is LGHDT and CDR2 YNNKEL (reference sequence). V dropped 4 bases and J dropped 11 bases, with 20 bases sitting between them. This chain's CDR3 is CASSLRQIYNEQYF. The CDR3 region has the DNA TGTGCCAGCAGCCTACGTCAGATTTACAATGAGCAGTACTTC.

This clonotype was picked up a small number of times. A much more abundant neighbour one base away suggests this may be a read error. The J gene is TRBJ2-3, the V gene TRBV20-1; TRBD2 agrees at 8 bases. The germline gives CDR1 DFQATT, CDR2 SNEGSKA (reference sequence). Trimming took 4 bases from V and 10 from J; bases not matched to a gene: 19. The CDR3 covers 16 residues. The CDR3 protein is CSATPGRAGVLYAQYF. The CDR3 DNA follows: TGCAGTGCTACACCGGGACGAGCGGGGGTCCTCTACGCGCAGTATTTT.

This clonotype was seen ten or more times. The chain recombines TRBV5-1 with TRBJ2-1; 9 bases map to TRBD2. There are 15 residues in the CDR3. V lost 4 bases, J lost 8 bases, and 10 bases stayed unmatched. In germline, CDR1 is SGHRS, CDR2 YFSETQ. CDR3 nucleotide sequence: TGCGCCAGCAGCAAGACTAGCGGATCTATCGATGAGCAGTTCTTC. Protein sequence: CASSKTSGSIDEQFF.

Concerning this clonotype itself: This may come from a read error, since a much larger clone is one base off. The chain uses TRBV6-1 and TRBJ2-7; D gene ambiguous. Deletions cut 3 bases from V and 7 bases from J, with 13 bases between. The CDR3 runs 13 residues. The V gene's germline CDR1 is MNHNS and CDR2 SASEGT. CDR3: CASSEPPLNEQYF. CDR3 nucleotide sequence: TGTGCCAGCAGTGAGCCCCCGTTGAATGAGCAGTACTTC.

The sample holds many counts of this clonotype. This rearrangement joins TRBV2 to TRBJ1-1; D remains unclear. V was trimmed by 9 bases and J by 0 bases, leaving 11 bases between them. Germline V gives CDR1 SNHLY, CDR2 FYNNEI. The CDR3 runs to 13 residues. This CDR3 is CARTDVMNTEAFF. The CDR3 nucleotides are TGTGCCAGGACGGACGTCATGAACACTGAAGCTTTCTTT.

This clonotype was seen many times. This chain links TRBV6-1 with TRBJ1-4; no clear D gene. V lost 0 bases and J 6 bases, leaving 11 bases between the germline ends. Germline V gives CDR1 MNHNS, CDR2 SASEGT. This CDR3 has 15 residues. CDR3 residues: CASSEATTRDEKLFF. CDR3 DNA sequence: TGTGCCAGCAGTGAAGCGACAACCCGGGATGAAAAACTGTTTTTT.

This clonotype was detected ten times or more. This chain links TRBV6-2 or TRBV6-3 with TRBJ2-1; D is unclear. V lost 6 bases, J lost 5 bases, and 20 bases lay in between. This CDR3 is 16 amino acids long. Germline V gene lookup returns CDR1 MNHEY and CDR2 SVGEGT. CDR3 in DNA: TGTGCCAGCAGGGGGTCGCCGAGTCCTAATCACAATGAGCAGTTCTTC. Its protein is CASRGSPSPNHNEQFF.

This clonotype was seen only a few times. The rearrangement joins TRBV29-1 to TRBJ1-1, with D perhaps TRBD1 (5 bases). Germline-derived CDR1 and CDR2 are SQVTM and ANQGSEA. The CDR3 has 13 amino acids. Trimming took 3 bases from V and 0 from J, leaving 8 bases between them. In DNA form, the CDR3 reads TGCAGCGTTGATGAGGGACTGAACACTGAAGCTTTCTTT. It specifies CSVDEGLNTEAFF.

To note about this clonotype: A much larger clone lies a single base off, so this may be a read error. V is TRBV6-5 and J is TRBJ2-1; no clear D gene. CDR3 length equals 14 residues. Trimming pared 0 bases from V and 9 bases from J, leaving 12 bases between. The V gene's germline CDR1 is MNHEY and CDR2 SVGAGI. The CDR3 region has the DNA TGTGCCAGCAGTTACTCCCCTAATTTCGGTGAGCAGTTCTTC. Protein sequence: CASSYSPNFGEQFF.

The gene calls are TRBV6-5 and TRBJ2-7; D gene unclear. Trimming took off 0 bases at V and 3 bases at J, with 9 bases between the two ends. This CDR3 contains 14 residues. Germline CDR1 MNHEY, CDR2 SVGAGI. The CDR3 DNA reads TGTGCCAGCAGTTACTCGACCTACAGCTACGAGCAGTACTTC. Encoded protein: CASSYSTYSYEQYF.

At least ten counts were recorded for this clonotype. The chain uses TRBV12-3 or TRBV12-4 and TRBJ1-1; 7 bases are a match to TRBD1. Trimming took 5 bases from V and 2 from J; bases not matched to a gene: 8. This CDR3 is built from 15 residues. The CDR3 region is CASSPRQGLNTEAFF. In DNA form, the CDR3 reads TGTGCCAGCAGTCCCCGACAGGGCTTAAACACTGAAGCTTTCTTT.

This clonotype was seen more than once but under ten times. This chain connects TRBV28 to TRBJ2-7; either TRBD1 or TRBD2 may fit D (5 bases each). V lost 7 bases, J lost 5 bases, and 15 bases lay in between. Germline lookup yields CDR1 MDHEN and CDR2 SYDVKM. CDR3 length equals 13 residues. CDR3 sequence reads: CASIGSTGHEQYF. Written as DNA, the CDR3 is TGTGCCAGCATTGGATCGACGGGGCACGAGCAGTACTTC. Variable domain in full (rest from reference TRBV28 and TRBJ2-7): DVKVTQSSRYLVKRTGEKVFLECVQDMDHENMFWYRQDPGLGLRLIYFSYDVKMKEKGDIPEGYSVSREKKERFSLILESASTNQTSMYLCASIGSTGHEQYFGPGTRLTVT.

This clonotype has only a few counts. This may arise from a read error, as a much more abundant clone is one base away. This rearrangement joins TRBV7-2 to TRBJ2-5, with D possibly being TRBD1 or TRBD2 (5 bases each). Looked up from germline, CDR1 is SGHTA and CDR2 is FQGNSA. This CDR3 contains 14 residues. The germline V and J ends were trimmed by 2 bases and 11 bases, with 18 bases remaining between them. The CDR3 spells CASSLLLATGGQYF. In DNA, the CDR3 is TGTGCCAGCAGCTTACTTCTCGCCACAGGAGGTCAGTACTTC.

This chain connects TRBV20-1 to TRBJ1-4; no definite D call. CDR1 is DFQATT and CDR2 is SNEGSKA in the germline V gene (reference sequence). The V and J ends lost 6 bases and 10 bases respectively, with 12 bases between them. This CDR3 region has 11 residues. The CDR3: CSAEDWGKLFF. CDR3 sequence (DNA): TGCAGTGCCGAGGATTGGGGAAAACTGTTTTTT.

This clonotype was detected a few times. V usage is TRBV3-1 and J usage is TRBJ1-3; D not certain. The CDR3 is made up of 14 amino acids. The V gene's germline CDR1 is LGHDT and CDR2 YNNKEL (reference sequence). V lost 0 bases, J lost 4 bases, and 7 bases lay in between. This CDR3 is CASSQDRAGNTIYF. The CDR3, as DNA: TGTGCCAGCAGCCAAGACAGAGCCGGAAACACCATATATTTT. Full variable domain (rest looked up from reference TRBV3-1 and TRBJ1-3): DTAVSQTPKYLVTQMGNDKSIKCEQNLGHDTMYWYKQDSKKFLKIMFSYNNKELIINETVPNRFSPKSPDKAHLNLHINSLELGDSAVYFCASSQDRAGNTIYFGEGSWLTVV.

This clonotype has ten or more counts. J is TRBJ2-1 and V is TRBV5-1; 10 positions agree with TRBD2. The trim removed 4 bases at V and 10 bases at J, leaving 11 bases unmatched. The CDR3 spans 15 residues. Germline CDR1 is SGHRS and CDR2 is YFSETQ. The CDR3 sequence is CASSLLAGLAGEQFF. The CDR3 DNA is TGCGCCAGCAGCCTACTAGCGGGGCTCGCAGGAGAGCAGTTCTTC. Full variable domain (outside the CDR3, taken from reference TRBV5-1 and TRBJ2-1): KAGVTQTPRYLIKTRGQQVTLSCSPISGHRSVSWYQQTPGQGLQFLFEYFSETQRNKGNFPGRFSGRQFSNSRSEMNVSTLELGDSALYLCASSLLAGLAGEQFFGPGTRLTVL.